What follows describes a single T cell receptor beta chain. The record originates from a study of control samples from healthy donors and cancer patients. Sequenced by immunoSEQ multiplex PCR; TCRdb stores in-frame clones only, minus some. Here the sample spans over 200,000 clones, around 79% being singletons. The clonotype comes from a woman aged 60-70 years with lung cancer. The sequencing sample was made of PBMCs.

The CDR3 nucleotides read TGCGCCAGCAGCCAAGAGAGCCGCGGCGGAACCTACGAGCAGTACTTC. It yields the protein CASSQESRGGTYEQYF. The chain uses TRBV4-1 and TRBJ2-7; no clear D. This CDR3 contains 16 residues. Germline assignment: CDR1 MGHRA and CDR2 YSYEKL. V shed 0 bases and J shed 2 bases, with 14 bases lying between them.